Below, 8 T cell receptor beta chains from the same sample are listed, as sequenced in a study of T cells in Graves' hyperthyroidism and ophthalmopathy. RNA transcripts provided the source from which TCR beta CDR3 regions were amplified. A set of HTBI primers served as the primers for a first-round RT-PCR of the TCR CDR3. A single record per CDR3 protein comes from TCRdb applying MiXCR to the multiplex PCR reads. The sample holds fewer than 650,000 distinct CDR3 sequences, 14% seen once. Sequencing input: blood. The receptor set was obtained from a woman in her 40s with Graves' hyperthyroidism.

This clonotype was recorded a few times. The CDR3 spells CASSTGRNEQFF. CDR3 bases: TGTGCCAGCAGCACAGGGCGGAATGAGCAGTTCTTC. V usage is TRBV28 and J usage is TRBJ2-1; tentative D call: TRBD1 (6 bases). V dropped 6 bases and J dropped 7 bases, with 10 bases sitting between them. The germline CDR1 and CDR2 sequences are MDHEN and SYDVKM. This CDR3 is built from 12 residues.

This chain connects TRBV20-1 to TRBJ2-6; D is undetermined. Germline V gene sequence: CDR1 DFQATT, CDR2 SNEGSKA (reference sequence). The CDR3 sequence is 12 residues long. CDR3 amino acids: CSLDSGANVLTF. In DNA, the CDR3 is TGCAGCTTGGACTCTGGGGCCAACGTCCTGACTTTC.

This clonotype was counted many times. The chain joins TRBV20-1 to TRBJ2-5; 11 nucleotides line up with TRBD2. Germline-derived CDR1 and CDR2 are DFQATT and SNEGSKA (reference sequence). This CDR3 has 15 residues. The trim removed 3 bases at V and 4 bases at J, leaving 7 bases unmatched. The CDR3 protein is CSASPIAGGGETQYF. The CDR3 DNA is TGCAGTGCTAGCCCCATAGCGGGAGGGGGAGAGACCCAGTACTTC.

In its sample, this clonotype was seen many times. V is TRBV28 and J is TRBJ2-2; D gene uncertain. Germline V gene data show CDR1 as MDHEN and CDR2 as SYDVKM. The germline V and J ends were trimmed by 5 bases and 6 bases, with 7 bases remaining between them. CDR3 length: 12 residues. The chain's CDR3 is CASSPLAGELFF. CDR3 DNA: TGTGCCAGCAGTCCCCTCGCCGGGGAGCTGTTTTTT.

The sample holds many counts of this clonotype. The gene calls are TRBV6-1 and TRBJ2-2; D remains unclear. Trimming shortened V by 2 bases and J by 0 bases, and 10 bases separated the two germline ends. The CDR3 extends over 16 amino acids. Germline CDR1 MNHNS, CDR2 SASEGT. Written as DNA, the CDR3 is TGTGCCAGCAGTGAATTGTCAAACACGAACACCGGGGAGCTGTTTTTT. It specifies CASSELSNTNTGELFF.

In its sample, this clonotype was seen many times. The junction and the germline gene differ at one end; a read error may be behind it. The chain carries TRBV7-9 and TRBJ2-3, with D possibly TRBD2 on 6 matching bases. CDR3 size: 15 residues. Germline lookup yields CDR1 SEHNR and CDR2 FQNEAQ (reference sequence). The CDR3 coding sequence is TGTGCCAGCAGCTTGTTAGCGGCAAGCACAGATACACAGTATTTT. Translating it yields CASSLLAASTDTQYF. Full variable domain (outside the CDR3, taken from reference TRBV7-9 and TRBJ2-3): DTGVSQNPRHKITKRGQNVTFRCDPISEHNRLYWYRQTLGQGPEFLTYFQNEAQLEKSRLLSDRFSAERPKGSFSTLEIQRTEQGDSAMYLCASSLLAASTDTQYFGPGTRLTVL.

This clonotype was counted ten times or more. The chain is built from TRBV7-2 and TRBJ2-7; TRBD1 is a possible D gene (6 bases). V was cut by 5 bases and J by 3 bases, with 14 bases left in between. Per germline, CDR1 SGHTA and CDR2 FQGNSA. The CDR3 spans 14 residues. The CDR3 sequence is CASSPGHLRYEQYF. CDR3 nucleotides: TGTGCCAGCAGCCCGGGACACCTACGCTACGAGCAGTACTTC.

This clonotype appeared many times. V is TRBV12-3 or TRBV12-4 and J is TRBJ2-2; no reliable D call. Trimming removed 4 bases at V and 6 bases at J, with 12 bases between. The CDR3 has 14 residues. CDR3: CASSSGAVPGELFF. The CDR3 region has the DNA TGTGCCAGCAGTTCCGGTGCAGTTCCCGGGGAGCTGTTTTTT.